The 31 T cell receptor beta chains reported below all come from one sample, sequenced in a study of T cell responses to AZD1222 COVID-19 vaccine (dated by TCRdb to about 2021). Per the publication, the time point label means: about 28 days (+/-7) after the second vaccine dose. This specimen's treatment or condition label, per the study, means: meningococcal conjugate vaccine given as trial control. The protocol used for the library was the immunoSEQ multiplex PCR assay. The clones in this table, taken by TCRdb from immuneACCESS, are in-frame only. Not every clone is retained; where verified, under half of the shortfall comes from an unresolved V gene, and the cause of the rest is unknown. The sample contains roughly 200,000 clones, approximately 92% of them found a single time. The top ten clones comprise around 1% of the sample. The source was peripheral blood, collected 28 days after the second dose of the MenACWY control vaccine. Every receptor here comes from an adult who received the MenACWY meningococcal vaccine as a control.

The V call is TRBV25-1, the J call TRBJ1-1; possible D gene TRBD1, 6 bases. CDR1 is MGHDK, CDR2 SYGVNS, per germline. The germline V and J ends were trimmed by 2 bases and 6 bases, with 16 bases remaining between them. This CDR3 has 15 residues. The CDR3, as DNA: TGTGCCAGCAGTGAAACCCTACAGGGTCGGGCTGAAGCTTTCTTT. It encodes CASSETLQGRAEAFF.

The chain is built from TRBV2 and TRBJ1-2, with D possibly matching TRBD1 (6 bases). Deletions cut 6 bases from V and 0 bases from J, with 14 bases between. CDR1 is SNHLY and CDR2 is FYNNEI in the germline V gene. The CDR3 extends over 15 amino acids. For the CDR3, the DNA is TGTGCCAGCAGCATGGGACAAGCTTCTAACTATGGCTACACCTTC. Its protein is CASSMGQASNYGYTF.

The genes are TRBV12-3 or TRBV12-4 and TRBJ1-2; possible D gene TRBD1, 6 bases. Trimming took 6 bases from V and 7 from J, leaving 12 bases between them. CDR3 size: 12 residues. Here the CDR3 DNA reads TGTGCCAGCAGGAACAGGGATGTTGGCTACACCTTC. Protein product: CASRNRDVGYTF.

The chain carries TRBV28 and TRBJ1-1; 7 positions match TRBD1. V lost 7 bases, J lost 4 bases, and 6 bases stayed unmatched. The CDR3 covers 13 residues. Germline CDR1 is MDHEN and CDR2 is SYDVKM. The CDR3 DNA follows: TGTGCCAGCACCCTGACAGGGCCCACTGAAGCTTTCTTT. Protein product: CASTLTGPTEAFF.

This chain links TRBV6-5 with TRBJ1-2, with D perhaps matching TRBD1 (6 bases). The CDR3 consists of 13 residues. The germline gives CDR1 MNHEY, CDR2 SVGAGI. V lost 10 bases to trimming and J lost 5 bases, with 17 bases between them. The CDR3 DNA sequence: TGTGCCATCAAGACAGGAGCTTCTTATGGCTACACCTTC. Protein product: CAIKTGASYGYTF.

V gene TRBV5-1 combines with J gene TRBJ2-5, with 8 nucleotides matching TRBD1. The CDR3 covers 14 residues. Unmatched junction bases numbered 4, after V lost 5 bases and J lost 1 base. Germline V CDR1 and CDR2: SGHRS, YFSETQ. CDR3 in DNA: TGCGCCAGCAGGATGGACAGGGCCCAAGAGACCCAGTACTTC. Amino acids: CASRMDRAQETQYF.

The chain carries TRBV2 and TRBJ1-2; D call uncertain. Trimming stripped 0 bases from V and 7 bases from J, with 12 bases between. The germline CDR1 and CDR2 sequences are SNHLY and FYNNEI. The CDR3 totals 14 residues. The CDR3 is CASSEAGSLRGYTF. The CDR3 coding sequence is TGTGCCAGCAGTGAAGCGGGGTCTCTACGTGGCTACACCTTC.

V usage is TRBV5-1 and J usage is TRBJ1-5; tentative D call: TRBD1 (5 bases). The germline V and J ends were trimmed by 2 bases and 1 base, with 10 bases remaining between them. CDR3 length equals 15 residues. CDR1 is SGHRS and CDR2 is YFSETQ in the germline V gene. In DNA form, the CDR3 reads TGCGCCAGCAGCTTAGACCAGGGCAGCAATCAGCCCCAGCATTTT. It yields the protein CASSLDQGSNQPQHF.

This chain uses TRBV7-9 with TRBJ1-3; D unclear. This CDR3 is 17 amino acids long. Germline V gives CDR1 SEHNR, CDR2 FQNEAQ (reference sequence). The V gene lost 5 bases and the J gene lost 0 bases, with 17 bases spanning the gap. CDR3 protein: CASSPRTGKSSGNTIYF. The DNA for the CDR3 is TGTGCCAGCAGCCCACGGACGGGGAAGAGCTCTGGAAACACCATATATTTT.

A note on this clone: Distinct nucleotide sequences in the sample also encode this CDR3. The V and J genes are TRBV7-9 and TRBJ1-3, with TRBD1 as a possible D gene (6 bases). V was trimmed by 1 base and J by 4 bases, leaving 8 bases between them. Germline-derived CDR1 and CDR2 are SEHNR and FQNEAQ (reference sequence). The length of the CDR3 is 14 residues. Here the CDR3 reads CASSLGTDGNTIYF. CDR3 bases: TGTGCCAGCAGCTTAGGGACAGACGGAAACACCATATATTTT.

V gene TRBV5-6 combines with J gene TRBJ1-2; TRBD1 matches 7 bases. Germline V gene data show CDR1 as SGHDT and CDR2 as YYEEEE. The V gene end was trimmed by 4 bases and the J gene end by 7 bases; junction bases not matched to a gene: 13. There are 15 residues in the CDR3. The CDR3 region has the DNA TGTGCCAGCAGCCTAACCCAGGGGGATTGGGGTGGCTACACCTTC. It encodes CASSLTQGDWGGYTF.

The chain uses TRBV28 and TRBJ2-7, with 10 nucleotides matching TRBD1. The CDR3 runs 14 residues. Germline V gene lookup returns CDR1 MDHEN and CDR2 SYDVKM. J gave up 0 bases and V 6 bases, and 2 bases lay outside the gene matches. CDR3 coding DNA: TGTGCCAGCAGGGGGACAGGGGACTCCTACGAGCAGTACTTC. It yields the protein CASRGTGDSYEQYF.

This chain joins TRBV15 and TRBJ2-3; tentative D call: TRBD1 (5 bases). Germline V gene lookup returns CDR1 LNHNV and CDR2 YYDKDF (reference sequence). This CDR3 contains 14 residues. The ends were cut back, 4 bases at V and 0 bases at J, with 8 bases in the middle. For the CDR3, the DNA is TGTGCCACCAGCATAGGGGTTAGCACAGATACGCAGTATTTT. It yields the protein CATSIGVSTDTQYF.

This clone was recorded only once. The rearrangement links TRBV6-5 to TRBJ2-2; perhaps TRBD1 as D (6 bases). The V end was cut by 2 bases, the J end by 3 bases, with 10 bases between. Per germline, CDR1 MNHEY and CDR2 SVGAGI. CDR3 length: 15 residues. The CDR3 loop reads CASSYRDIHTGELFF. CDR3 bases: TGTGCCAGCAGTTACAGGGACATCCACACCGGGGAGCTGTTTTTT.

J is TRBJ1-6 and V is TRBV5-1; a possible D gene is TRBD1 (5 bases). The CDR3 sequence is 15 residues long. Trimming removed 3 bases at V and 6 bases at J, with 13 bases between. CDR1 is SGHRS, CDR2 YFSETQ, per germline. The CDR3 is CASSSQGALNSPLHF. The CDR3 nucleotides read TGCGCCAGCAGCTCTCAAGGGGCGCTTAATTCACCCCTCCACTTT. The full variable domain, completed using reference TRBV5-1 and TRBJ1-6, is KAGVTQTPRYLIKTRGQQVTLSCSPISGHRSVSWYQQTPGQGLQFLFEYFSETQRNKGNFPGRFSGRQFSNSRSEMNVSTLELGDSALYLCASSSQGALNSPLHFGNGTRLTVT.

The genes are TRBV19 and TRBJ2-2; 11 bases match TRBD1. Per the germline V gene, CDR1 is LNHDA and CDR2 is SQIVND (reference sequence). V gave up 3 bases and J gave up 4 bases; unmatched junction bases: 7. The CDR3 is 17 residues long. The CDR3 coding sequence is TGTGCCAGTAGTATGAAGGACAGGGGGCTCGGCACCGGGGAGCTGTTTTTT. It specifies CASSMKDRGLGTGELFF.

This clone was counted once. The chain has TRBV30 and TRBJ1-2; TRBD1 agrees at 7 bases. V lost 3 bases to trimming and J lost 0 bases; unmatched junction nucleotides: 4. Germline V gene sequence: CDR1 GTSNPN, CDR2 SVGIG (reference sequence). This CDR3 spans 14 amino acids. Here the CDR3 DNA reads TGTGCCTGGAGAAGGGACAGCTCTAACTATGGCTACACCTTC. As protein: CAWRRDSSNYGYTF. The full variable domain, completed using reference TRBV30 and TRBJ1-2, is SQTIHQWPATLVQPVGSPLSLECTVEGTSNPNLYWYRQAAGRGLQLLFYSVGIGQISSEVPQNLSASRPQDRQFILSSKKLLLSDSGFYLCAWRRDSSNYGYTFGSGTRLTVV.

This chain connects TRBV9 to TRBJ2-1, with D possibly TRBD1 on 5 matching bases. Germline V gene sequence: CDR1 SGDLS, CDR2 YYNGEE. Deletions cut 1 base from V and 4 bases from J, with 6 bases between. The CDR3 runs 13 residues. CDR3 amino acids: CASSVQGYNEQFF. CDR3 DNA: TGTGCCAGCAGCGTACAGGGTTACAATGAGCAGTTCTTC.

The rearrangement joins TRBV6-5 to TRBJ1-1; D not certain. V lost 2 bases and J lost 4, with 11 bases in between. The CDR3 length is 14 residues. Germline V gene lookup returns CDR1 MNHEY and CDR2 SVGAGI. In DNA, the CDR3 is TGTGCCAGCAGTTACAGGGTTGGCGGCACTGAAGCTTTCTTT. Protein sequence: CASSYRVGGTEAFF.

V is TRBV19 and J is TRBJ1-3; perhaps TRBD1 as D (6 bases). The CDR3 is 15 amino acids. Trimming took 2 bases from V and 2 from J, leaving 10 bases between them. The V gene's germline CDR1 is LNHDA and CDR2 SQIVND (reference sequence). The CDR3 region has the DNA TGTGCCAGTAGTATAAGTTGGGGGCCTGGAAACACCATATATTTT. Translation: CASSISWGPGNTIYF.

V is TRBV10-3 and J is TRBJ2-7; 13 bases align to TRBD2. The CDR3 sequence is 15 residues long. From germline, CDR1 is ENHRY and CDR2 SYGVKD. Losses at the gene ends were 2 bases for V and 5 bases for J; bases not matched to a gene: 3. CDR3 nucleotides: TGTGCCATCAGTGAGACTAGCGGGGGGGAGAACGAGCAGTACTTC. Its protein product is CAISETSGGENEQYF.

The CDR3 sequence: CASSLGTGNIGYTF. The CDR3, as DNA: TGTGCCAGCAGTTTAGGGACAGGGAATATTGGCTACACCTTC. The V call is TRBV28, the J call TRBJ1-2; 9 nucleotides align to TRBD1. The trim removed 2 bases at V and 7 bases at J, leaving 5 bases unmatched. Germline V gene lookup returns CDR1 MDHEN and CDR2 SYDVKM. The CDR3 spans 14 residues.

This clone turned up a few times. The chain combines TRBV18 with TRBJ1-4; no firm D call. Trimming took 3 bases from V and 6 from J, leaving 11 bases between them. Germline V gives CDR1 KGHSH, CDR2 LQKENI. This CDR3 spans 14 amino acids. The CDR3 region has the DNA TGTGCCAGCTCACCCAGAGTAGATTATGAAAAACTGTTTTTT. As protein: CASSPRVDYEKLFF.

V usage is TRBV12-3 or TRBV12-4 and J usage is TRBJ1-1, with no clear D. There are 13 residues in the CDR3. Trimming took off 3 bases at V and 4 bases at J, with 9 bases between the two ends. The CDR3 is CASSFSGLTEAFF. The CDR3 region has the DNA TGTGCCAGCAGTTTTTCAGGACTCACTGAAGCTTTCTTT.

In its sample, this clone was seen a few times. Other nucleotide sequences from this sample produce the same CDR3. The CDR3 nucleotides read TGTGCCAGCAGCCCCGGGGCCTCCTACGAGCAGTACTTC. Its protein product is CASSPGASYEQYF. The rearrangement joins TRBV7-9 to TRBJ2-7; the D call may be TRBD1 or TRBD2 (5 bases each). Germline values: CDR1 SEHNR, CDR2 FQNEAQ (reference sequence). The CDR3 sequence is 13 residues long. With 5 bases removed from V and 0 bases from J, the gap between germline ends came to 8 bases.

The J gene is TRBJ1-5, the V gene TRBV4-3; the D gene is possibly TRBD1 (6 bases). The CDR3 runs to 14 residues. Germline CDR1 reads LGHNA; CDR2 reads YSLEER. V gave up 0 bases and J gave up 7 bases, with 10 bases separating them. The chain's CDR3 is CASSQDTGGQPQHF. CDR3 DNA sequence: TGCGCCAGCAGCCAAGATACGGGGGGCCAGCCCCAGCATTTT.

Here the CDR3 DNA reads TGTGCCAGCAGTGAGGGGGGGGAAGCTTTCTTT. Protein: CASSEGGEAFF. V and J are TRBV25-1 and TRBJ1-1, with D perhaps matching TRBD1 (5 bases). The CDR3 loop spans 11 amino acids. The V gene lost 3 bases and the J gene lost 8 bases, with 7 bases spanning the gap. The germline V gene encodes CDR1 MGHDK and CDR2 SYGVNS. Together with reference TRBV25-1 and TRBJ1-1, the CDR3 gives the full variable domain: EADIYQTPRYLVIGTGKKITLECSQTMGHDKMYWYQQDPGMELHLIHYSYGVNSTEKGDLSSESTVSRIRTEHFPLTLESARPSHTSQYLCASSEGGEAFFGQGTRLTVV.

The CDR3, as DNA: TGTGCCAGCAGCTGGGGACAGGGTAATTCACCCCTCCACTTT. It translates to CASSWGQGNSPLHF. The rearrangement joins TRBV5-5 to TRBJ1-6; 9 positions match TRBD1. Germline trimming cut 3 bases from V and 6 bases from J; bases unmatched to any gene: 1. The CDR3 contains 14 residues. Germline CDR1 is SGHKS and CDR2 is YYEKEE (reference sequence). Using reference TRBV5-5 and TRBJ1-6 for the parts outside the CDR3, the full variable domain is DAGVTQSPTHLIKTRGQQVTLRCSPISGHKSVSWYQQVLGQGPQFIFQYYEKEERGRGNFPDRFSARQFPNYSSELNVNALLLGDSALYLCASSWGQGNSPLHFGNGTRLTVT.

In this sample, this clone turned up once. This chain uses TRBV2 with TRBJ1-5, with D perhaps TRBD1 (5 bases). Germline CDR1 SNHLY, CDR2 FYNNEI. Trimming left V 0 bases short and J 9 bases short, with 15 bases between. This CDR3 spans 15 amino acids. Written as DNA, the CDR3 is TGTGCCAGCAGTGAAGCGCTTCAAGGGGAGGGGCCCCAGCATTTT. It encodes CASSEALQGEGPQHF.

As for this clone: One junction end does not reproduce the germline sequence, and a read error may be involved. The V gene is TRBV10-2, the J gene TRBJ1-2, with a tentative D call TRBD1 (6 bases). This CDR3 has 14 residues. Germline V gene lookup returns CDR1 WSHSY and CDR2 SAAADI. In DNA, the CDR3 is TGCGCCAGCAGAGAGTCCGGGACATCCTATGGCTACACCTTC. Amino acids: CASRESGTSYGYTF.

In DNA, the CDR3 is TGTGCCAGCAGTTATTCCAAGTCGAACTATGGCTACACCTTC. It translates to CASSYSKSNYGYTF. The rearrangement uses TRBV6-5 and TRBJ1-2, with D unresolved. V gave up 3 bases and J gave up 2 bases, with 10 bases separating them. Germline CDR1 MNHEY, CDR2 SVGAGI. This CDR3 spans 14 amino acids.